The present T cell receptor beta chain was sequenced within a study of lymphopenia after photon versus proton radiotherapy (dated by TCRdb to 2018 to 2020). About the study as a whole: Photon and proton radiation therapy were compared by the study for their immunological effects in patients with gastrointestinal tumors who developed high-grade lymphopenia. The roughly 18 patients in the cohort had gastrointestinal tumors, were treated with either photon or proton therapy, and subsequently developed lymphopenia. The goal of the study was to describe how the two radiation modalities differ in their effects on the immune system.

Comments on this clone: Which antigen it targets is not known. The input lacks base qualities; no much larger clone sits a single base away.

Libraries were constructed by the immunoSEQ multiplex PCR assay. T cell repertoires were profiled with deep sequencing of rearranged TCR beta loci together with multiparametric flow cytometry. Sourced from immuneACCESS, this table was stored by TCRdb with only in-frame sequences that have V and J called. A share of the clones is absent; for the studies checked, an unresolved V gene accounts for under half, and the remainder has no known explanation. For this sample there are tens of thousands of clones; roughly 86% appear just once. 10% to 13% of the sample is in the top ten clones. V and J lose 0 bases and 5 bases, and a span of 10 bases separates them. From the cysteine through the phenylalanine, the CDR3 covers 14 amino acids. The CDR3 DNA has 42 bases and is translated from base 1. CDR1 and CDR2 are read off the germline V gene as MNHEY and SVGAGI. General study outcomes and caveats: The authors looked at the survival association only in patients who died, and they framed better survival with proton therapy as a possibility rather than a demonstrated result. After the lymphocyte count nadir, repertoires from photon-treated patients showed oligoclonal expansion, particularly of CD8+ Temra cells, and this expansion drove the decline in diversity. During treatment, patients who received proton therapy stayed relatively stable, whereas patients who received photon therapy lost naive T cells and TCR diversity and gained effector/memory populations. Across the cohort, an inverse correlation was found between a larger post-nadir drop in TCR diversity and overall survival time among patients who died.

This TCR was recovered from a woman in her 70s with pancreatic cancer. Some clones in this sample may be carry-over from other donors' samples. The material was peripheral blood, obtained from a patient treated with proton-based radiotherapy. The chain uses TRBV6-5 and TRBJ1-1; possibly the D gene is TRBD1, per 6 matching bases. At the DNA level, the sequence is TGTGCCAGCAGTTACTCTGGGGGCAGAACTGAAGCTTTCTTT. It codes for CASSYSGGRTEAFF.